One and the same sample provided the 25 T cell receptor beta chains below, sequenced in a study of T cells in Graves' hyperthyroidism and ophthalmopathy. Amplification of TCR beta CDR3 regions used RNA as the template. When the TCR CDR3 underwent first-round RT-PCR, the HTBI primer set was used. MiXCR was run by TCRdb on the multiplex PCR reads, yielding one entry per CDR3 protein. The top ten clones hold roughly 29% of a sample with 500,000 to 550,000 distinct CDR3 sequences, under 25% of them seen once. Sequencing input: blood. These receptors were collected from a man aged 18 to 35 with Graves' hyperthyroidism.

The V call is TRBV29-1, the J call TRBJ1-3; a weak D match, TRBD1 (6 bases). Per germline, CDR1 SQVTM and CDR2 ANQGSEA. V lost 0 bases and J lost 0, with 12 bases in between. The length of the CDR3 is 16 residues. As DNA, the CDR3 is TGCAGCGTTGAAGATCCCGCAGGGGCCTCTGGAAACACCATATATTTT. The encoded protein is CSVEDPAGASGNTIYF.

V usage is TRBV5-1 and J usage is TRBJ2-7; either TRBD1 or TRBD2 may supply D (5 bases each). The germline V gene has CDR1 SGHRS and CDR2 YFSETQ. The CDR3 sequence is 16 residues long. V lost 0 bases to trimming and J lost 3 bases, with 16 bases between them. The CDR3 sequence: CASSLGGTSDGYEQYF. In DNA form, the CDR3 reads TGCGCCAGCAGCTTGGGGGGGACCTCGGACGGCTACGAGCAGTACTTC.

The table lists this clonotype with a count of one. Its ends do not fully match the called genes, so a read error is possible. The genes are TRBV5-1 and TRBJ2-2, with TRBD2 as a possible D gene (5 bases). CDR1 is SGHRS, CDR2 YFSETQ, per germline. The CDR3 runs 14 residues. CDR3 sequence (DNA): TGCGCCAGCAGCTTGGGGGAAGCCCCCGGGGAGCTGTTGTTT. It encodes CASSLGEAPGELLF.

The chain has TRBV19 and TRBJ1-1; D unclear. This CDR3 has 15 residues. CDR1 is LNHDA and CDR2 is SQIVND in the germline V gene (reference sequence). V was clipped by 7 bases and J by 3 bases, with 18 bases between them. In nucleotides, the CDR3 is TGTGCCAGTAACCTACCTCAAGGGAGCGACACTGAAGCTTTCTTT. Residues: CASNLPQGSDTEAFF.

V gene TRBV7-2 combines with J gene TRBJ1-2; no clear D. The CDR3 is 16 residues long. The V gene's germline CDR1 is SGHTA and CDR2 FQGNSA. Between the trimmed V and J ends, which lost 3 bases and 2 bases, there was a span of 16 bases. For the CDR3, the DNA is TGTGCCAGCAGCTTGGCGGGCTTCTCGGGGAACTATGGCTACACCTTC. This codes for CASSLAGFSGNYGYTF.

The chain employs TRBV28 and TRBJ2-7; possible D gene TRBD1, 5 bases. Germline CDR1 reads MDHEN; CDR2 reads SYDVKM. The CDR3 sequence is 14 residues long. V lost 6 bases to trimming and J lost 0 bases, with 12 bases between them. The CDR3 here is CASRPQGSSYEQYF. CDR3 DNA: TGTGCCAGCAGGCCTCAGGGTAGCTCCTACGAGCAGTACTTC.

In DNA form, the CDR3 reads TGTGCCAGCAGCCCCGGGACAAATTATAGCAATCAGCCCCAGCATTTT. It translates to CASSPGTNYSNQPQHF. The gene calls are TRBV11-1 and TRBJ1-5; tentatively, D is TRBD1 (6 bases). With 5 bases removed from V and 0 bases from J, the gap between germline ends came to 14 bases. The length of the CDR3 is 16 residues. Germline CDR1 reads SGHAT; CDR2 reads FQDESV (reference sequence).

This clonotype turned up a few times. This CDR3 reads CASREEALPKTQYF. CDR3 DNA sequence: TGTGCCAGCAGGGAGGAGGCCCTGCCTAAGACCCAGTACTTC. This chain uses TRBV28 with TRBJ2-5, with D possibly being TRBD2 (5 bases). Between the trimmed V and J ends, which lost 6 bases and 6 bases, there was a span of 17 bases. The CDR3 runs to 14 residues. Germline CDR1 is MDHEN and CDR2 is SYDVKM. The entire variable domain, with the rest obtained from reference TRBV28 and TRBJ2-5, is as follows: DVKVTQSSRYLVKRTGEKVFLECVQDMDHENMFWYRQDPGLGLRLIYFSYDVKMKEKGDIPEGYSVSREKKERFSLILESASTNQTSMYLCASREEALPKTQYFGPGTRLLVL.

This clonotype was detected ten times or more. This sequence joins TRBV29-1 and TRBJ2-7; unclear D gene. CDR1 and CDR2 (germline): SQVTM, ANQGSEA. The V end was cut by 4 bases, the J end by 2 bases, with 18 bases between. The CDR3 has 15 amino acids. The CDR3 nucleotides read TGCAGCGTTGTGTTCGCCGGAGACCCAACCTACGAGCAGTACTTC. This gives the protein CSVVFAGDPTYEQYF.

This clonotype was counted ten times or more. The CDR3 nucleotides read TGCAGTGGCCTGGACAGGGGGTGGACTGAAGCTTTCTTT. The encoded protein is CSGLDRGWTEAFF. The chain joins TRBV20-1 to TRBJ1-1; TRBD1 aligns across 10 bases. The CDR3 runs 13 residues. Germline-derived CDR1 and CDR2 are DFQATT and SNEGSKA (reference sequence). Germline trimming cut 7 bases from V and 5 bases from J; bases unmatched to any gene: 7.

This clonotype was picked up many times. The chain uses TRBV11-2 and TRBJ2-3, with TRBD1 matching over 10 bases. CDR1 and CDR2 (germline): SGHAT, FQNNGV. The trim removed 4 bases at V and 0 bases at J, leaving 7 bases unmatched. The length of the CDR3 is 17 residues. DNA of the CDR3: TGTGCCAGCAGCTCCCCCGCGGGACAGGGGAGCACAGATACGCAGTATTTT. It yields the protein CASSSPAGQGSTDTQYF.

This clonotype came up a few times. This chain joins TRBV9 and TRBJ1-6; D remains unclear. Germline V gene lookup returns CDR1 SGDLS and CDR2 YYNGEE. The CDR3 runs to 13 residues. V lost 4 bases and J 11 bases, leaving 13 bases between the germline ends. Here the CDR3 reads CASSPAGYTPLHF. The CDR3 DNA sequence: TGTGCCAGCAGCCCGGCGGGGTATACACCCCTCCACTTT.

This clonotype was picked up many times. The gene calls are TRBV20-1 and TRBJ2-5; no firm D call. CDR1 DFQATT and CDR2 SNEGSKA come from the germline V gene (reference sequence). V gave up 6 bases and J gave up 7 bases, with 15 bases separating them. CDR3 length equals 12 residues. DNA of the CDR3: TGCAGTGCCCCTGGGCAATGGGGGACCCAGTACTTC. This sequence encodes CSAPGQWGTQYF.

This clonotype was counted ten times or more. The V and J genes are TRBV6-5 and TRBJ1-5; D not certain. Germline loops: CDR1 MNHEY, CDR2 SVGAGI. Deletions cut 3 bases from V and 5 bases from J, with 8 bases between. This CDR3 comprises 13 residues. The CDR3 bases are TGTGCCAGCAGTTATCCCCCTGATCAGCCCCAGCATTTT. It specifies CASSYPPDQPQHF.

The sample holds a few counts of this clonotype. The chain recombines TRBV27 with TRBJ2-1; D is unclear. This CDR3 region has 11 residues. Between the trimmed V and J ends, which lost 7 bases and 5 bases, there was a span of 6 bases. Germline V gene data show CDR1 as MNHEY and CDR2 as SMNVEV (reference sequence). CDR3 sequence reads: CASISNNEQFF. CDR3 in DNA: TGTGCCAGCATTAGCAACAATGAGCAGTTCTTC.

This clonotype was counted between two and nine times. This rearrangement joins TRBV4-1 to TRBJ2-7; unclear D gene. This CDR3 is 14 amino acids long. Germline values: CDR1 MGHRA, CDR2 YSYEKL. Trimming took off 4 bases at V and 1 base at J, with 11 bases between the two ends. CDR3 bases: TGCGCCAGCAGCCCCTCCCTAGGGTCCTACGAGCAGTACTTC. It codes for CASSPSLGSYEQYF.

The chain uses TRBV7-2 and TRBJ1-5, with no clear D. CDR1 SGHTA and CDR2 FQGNSA come from the germline V gene. CDR3 size: 13 residues. Trimming left V 6 bases short and J 5 bases short, with 11 bases between. CDR3 loop: CASSSRTDQPQHF. The DNA for the CDR3 is TGTGCCAGCAGTTCCAGGACCGATCAGCCCCAGCATTTT. The full variable domain, completed using reference TRBV7-2 and TRBJ1-5, is GAGVSQSPSNKVTEKGKDVELRCDPISGHTALYWYRQSLGQGLEFLIYFQGNSAPDKSGLPSDRFSAERTGGSVSTLTIQRTQQEDSAVYLCASSSRTDQPQHFGDGTRLSIL.

This clonotype was counted a few times. The chain employs TRBV19 and TRBJ2-1; possible D gene TRBD1, 7 bases. CDR3 length equals 16 residues. The V gene's germline CDR1 is LNHDA and CDR2 SQIVND (reference sequence). V lost 3 bases, J lost 2 bases, and 14 bases lay in between. The CDR3 DNA follows: TGTGCCAGTAGTATGAGGGCAGGGGGGACCTACAATGAGCAGTTCTTC. Protein: CASSMRAGGTYNEQFF. The full variable domain, rest sourced from reference TRBV19 and TRBJ2-1, is DGGITQSPKYLFRKEGQNVTLSCEQNLNHDAMYWYRQDPGQGLRLIYYSQIVNDFQKGDIAEGYSVSREKKESFPLTVTSAQKNPTAFYLCASSMRAGGTYNEQFFGPGTRLTVL.

The table lists this clonotype with a few counts. The rearrangement joins TRBV7-9 to TRBJ1-3; no reliable D call. The CDR3 extends over 13 amino acids. V shed 1 base and J shed 4 bases, with 5 bases lying between them. Germline V CDR1 and CDR2: SEHNR, FQNEAQ (reference sequence). Here the CDR3 reads CASSLDVGNTIYF. The CDR3 bases are TGTGCCAGCAGCTTAGATGTCGGAAACACCATATATTTT.

Ten or more counts support this clonotype. V usage is TRBV19 and J usage is TRBJ2-2, with 8 bases identical to TRBD1. In germline, CDR1 is LNHDA, CDR2 SQIVND (reference sequence). Trimming took 7 bases from V and 0 from J; bases not matched to a gene: 10. The CDR3 extends over 17 amino acids. In DNA, the CDR3 is TGTGCCAGTAACCCCACGACAGGGGCCTCGAACACCGGGGAGCTGTTTTTT. This translates into CASNPTTGASNTGELFF.

This clonotype has a count of ten or more. The chain employs TRBV5-5 and TRBJ2-5; 11 bases map to TRBD2. This CDR3 has 16 amino acids. V was pared by 0 bases and J by 4 bases, with 5 bases of the junction left unmatched. Germline loops: CDR1 SGHKS, CDR2 YYEKEE (reference sequence). DNA of the CDR3: TGTGCCAGCAGCTTGGTAGCGGGGGGGAAGGTAGAGACCCAGTACTTC. It yields the protein CASSLVAGGKVETQYF.

This clonotype appeared many times. The chain employs TRBV7-9 and TRBJ2-5; D is unresolved. The CDR3 extends over 14 amino acids. In germline, CDR1 is SEHNR, CDR2 FQNEAQ (reference sequence). The V end was cut by 4 bases, the J end by 5 bases, with 14 bases between. The CDR3 reads CASSSVAKTETQYF. The CDR3 coding sequence is TGTGCCAGCAGCTCCGTGGCCAAAACGGAGACCCAGTACTTC. Supplemented by reference TRBV7-9 and TRBJ2-5, the full variable domain reads DTGVSQNPRHKITKRGQNVTFRCDPISEHNRLYWYRQTLGQGPEFLTYFQNEAQLEKSRLLSDRFSAERPKGSFSTLEIQRTEQGDSAMYLCASSSVAKTETQYFGPGTRLLVL.

This clonotype was counted at least ten times. The chain combines TRBV6-5 with TRBJ2-7, with TRBD1 as a possible D gene (5 bases). The CDR3 spans 14 residues. Germline V gene sequence: CDR1 MNHEY, CDR2 SVGAGI. V lost 4 bases, J lost 1 base, and 11 bases lay in between. The CDR3 DNA reads TGTGCCAGCAGTTTGTTGGCAGGGTCCTACGAGCAGTACTTC. Protein: CASSLLAGSYEQYF.

The genes are TRBV9 and TRBJ1-3, with no clear D. The CDR3 is 13 amino acids. Trimming took off 1 base at V and 0 bases at J, with 2 bases between the two ends. Per germline, CDR1 SGDLS and CDR2 YYNGEE. CDR3 protein: CASSVRSGNTIYF. In nucleotides, the CDR3 is TGTGCCAGCAGCGTACGCTCTGGAAACACCATATATTTT.

This clonotype was detected many times. This CDR3 is CASSVTGQGSYEQYF. CDR3 sequence (DNA): TGTGCCAGCAGCGTGACGGGACAGGGCTCCTACGAGCAGTACTTC. The chain links TRBV9 to TRBJ2-7; 9 positions agree with TRBD1. With V trimmed by 2 bases and J by 0 bases, 3 bases remained unmatched. The CDR3 covers 15 residues. CDR1 and CDR2 from the germline V gene are SGDLS and YYNGEE.